This T cell receptor (beta chain) is from a study of blood T cell repertoires in COVID-19. As for the study in general: Specimens from acute and convalescent COVID-19 originated in the United States, Italy and Spain.

A word on this clone: Other DNA sequences from this sample encode an identical CDR3 as well.

Study members were between about 18 and 90 years old and lived in approximately 25 US regions. Grouping used clinical history reported by participants in a survey and questionnaire. Original data processing: Reference gene primer amplification in the assay estimated nucleated cell counts. TCRdb's copy holds only in-frame clones and misses some; the assay was immunoSEQ multiplex PCR. V and J calls and clone size are as listed in that table; D and trimming were resolved from the DNA. Here the sample spans about 300,000 clones, roughly 89% being singletons. The V and J ends lost 6 bases and 2 bases respectively, with 13 bases between them. Germline CDR1 reads MDHEN; CDR2 reads SYDVKM. The CDR3 length is 14 residues.

The source material was PBMCs or T cells enriched from blood (not recorded which). The source is a woman aged 18-29 years with acute COVID-19. This chain joins TRBV28 and TRBJ1-2; D may be TRBD1 (6 bases). The CDR3 protein is CASSRGGGNYGYTF. The CDR3, as DNA: TGTGCCAGCAGCCGGGGAGGGGGGAACTATGGCTACACCTTC.